This is a list of T cell receptor beta chains from one sample in a study of beta chain features in type 1 diabetes. The table came from immunoSEQ multiplex PCR; TCRdb's copy has only in-frame clones and leaves some out. Of hundreds of thousands of clones listed, approximately 30% are singletons. What was sequenced was naive CD4+ T cells from blood. Receptors originate from a young man in good health. Both conserved end residues are part of each CDR3. The D gene is left open where the match is weak. Only some rows state a clone size, as once, few, many or a class for expanded clones.

V gene	D gene	clone size	J gene	CDR3 protein	CDR3 DNA
TRBV9	TRBD2	few	TRBJ2-3	CASSQTSGNADTQYF	TGTGCCAGCAGCCAGACTAGCGGGAACGCAGATACGCAGTATTTT
TRBV7-2	TRBD2	.	TRBJ2-1	CASSPGLAGGIYNEQFF	TGTGCCAGCAGCCCCGGACTAGCGGGTGGCATCTACAATGAGCAGTTCTTC
TRBV9	TRBD2	few	TRBJ2-7	CASSVELAGYEQYF	TGTGCCAGCAGCGTAGAACTAGCGGGGTACGAGCAGTACTTC
TRBV30	TRBD1	.	TRBJ2-2	CAWRRDSRWGGELFF	TGTGCCTGGCGCCGGGACAGTAGGTGGGGCGGGGAGCTGTTTTTT
TRBV30	.	.	TRBJ2-6	CAWTKHGSGANVLTF	TGTGCCTGGACAAAACACGGTTCTGGGGCCAACGTCCTGACTTTC
TRBV9	.	.	TRBJ2-3	CASSVEGLDTQYF	TGTGCCAGCAGCGTAGAGGGTCTCGATACGCAGTATTTT
TRBV4-1	TRBD1	.	TRBJ1-5	CASSQGTGTGNQPQHF	TGCGCCAGCAGCCAAGGTACAGGGACAGGGAATCAGCCCCAGCATTTT
TRBV30	.	few	TRBJ2-7	CAPPATVISEQYF	TGTGCCCCCCCTGCGACAGTGATTTCCGAGCAGTACTTC
TRBV30	TRBD2	.	TRBJ2-5	CAGGIQETQYF	TGTGCGGGAGGGATCCAAGAGACCCAGTACTTC
TRBV18	TRBD1	few	TRBJ2-7	CASSPGQGTYEQYF	TGTGCCAGCTCACCGGGACAGGGAACCTACGAGCAGTACTTC
TRBV4-1	.	.	TRBJ2-6	CASSQDRQGPGANVLTF	TGCGCCAGCAGCCAAGATAGGCAGGGACCGGGGGCCAACGTCCTGACTTTC
TRBV20-1	.	.	TRBJ2-3	CSASYPDTQYF	TGCAGTGCTAGTTACCCCGATACGCAGTATTTT
TRBV9	TRBD2	.	TRBJ2-1	CASSSGLAGKNEQFF	TGTGCCAGCAGCTCGGGACTAGCGGGAAAGAATGAGCAGTTCTTC
TRBV29-1	TRBD1	.	TRBJ1-2	CSVDLTGMDGGYTF	TGCAGCGTAGACTTGACAGGGATGGATGGTGGCTACACCTTC
TRBV30	TRBD1	.	TRBJ1-2	CAWSVRDSYGYTF	TGTGCCTGGAGTGTAAGGGACAGTTATGGCTACACCTTC
TRBV29-1	.	.	TRBJ1-5	CSVGGSYNQPQHF	TGCAGCGTTGGAGGCAGCTACAATCAGCCCCAGCATTTT
TRBV28	TRBD1	few	TRBJ1-2	CASTGDRSYGYTF	TGTGCCAGCACCGGGGACAGAAGCTATGGCTACACCTTC
TRBV4-3	TRBD2	few	TRBJ2-2	CASSLTGGTGELFF	TGCGCCAGCAGCCTTACGGGGGGCACCGGGGAGCTGTTTTTT
TRBV7-6	TRBD2	few	TRBJ2-1	CASSTRTSYDEQFF	TGTGCCAGCAGCACCCGGACTAGCTACGATGAGCAGTTCTTC
TRBV27	TRBD1	few	TRBJ2-7	CASRDPGQGTYEQYF	TGTGCCAGCAGGGACCCGGGACAGGGAACCTACGAGCAGTACTTC
TRBV30	.	few	TRBJ1-3	CAWGGGFGNTIYF	TGTGCCTGGGGAGGAGGCTTTGGAAACACCATATATTTT
TRBV9	.	.	TRBJ2-1	CASSGHSDSYNEQFF	TGTGCCAGCAGCGGCCACAGTGATTCCTACAATGAGCAGTTCTTC
TRBV7-2	.	.	TRBJ2-1	CASSLERATYNEQFF	TGTGCCAGCAGCTTAGAACGGGCAACCTACAATGAGCAGTTCTTC
TRBV30	.	few	TRBJ2-3	CAWSGKNTQYF	TGTGCCTGGAGTGGGAAAAATACGCAGTATTTT
TRBV2	.	.	TRBJ1-5	CASTPGRGGNQPQHF	TGTGCCAGCACTCCGGGACGGGGTGGCAATCAGCCCCAGCATTTT
TRBV9	TRBD1	.	TRBJ2-3	CASSGYWDRGGVYGEDTQYF	TGTGCCAGCAGCGGCTATTGGGACAGGGGCGGTGTTTATGGTGAAGATACGCAGTATTTT
TRBV29-1	.	.	TRBJ1-4	CSVELYEKLFF	TGCAGCGTTGAGCTGTATGAAAAACTGTTTTTT
TRBV18	TRBD2	.	TRBJ2-1	CASSLLAGANEQFF	TGTGCCAGCTCGCTACTAGCGGGGGCCAATGAGCAGTTCTTC
TRBV30	TRBD1	few	TRBJ1-5	CAWRQGSNQPQHF	TGTGCCTGGCGACAGGGTAGCAATCAGCCCCAGCATTTT
TRBV5-1	.	few	TRBJ2-5	CASSPYQETQYF	TGCGCCAGCAGCCCGTACCAAGAGACCCAGTACTTC
TRBV7-9	.	.	TRBJ2-7	CASSFRGEQYF	TGTGCCAGCAGCTTCCGGGGCGAGCAGTACTTC
TRBV9	.	.	TRBJ2-1	CASSARTEPYNEQFF	TGTGCCAGCAGCGCCCGGACAGAACCCTACAATGAGCAGTTCTTC
TRBV7-2	.	few	TRBJ2-5	CASSPMGDIQTQYF	TGTGCCAGCAGCCCTATGGGAGACATACAGACCCAGTACTTC
TRBV6-1	TRBD1	.	TRBJ2-7	CASSRDRGYEQYF	TGTGCCAGCAGTAGGGACAGGGGCTACGAGCAGTACTTC
TRBV7-2	.	few	TRBJ1-5	CASSLEYEPQHF	TGTGCCAGCAGCCTAGAGTACGAGCCCCAGCATTTT
TRBV29-1	.	.	TRBJ1-2	CSWPPARGGYGYTF	TGCAGCTGGCCCCCAGCCCGCGGGGGCTATGGCTACACCTTC
TRBV2	.	.	TRBJ2-3	CASIRAPLGTDTQYF	TGTGCCAGCATTAGAGCTCCCCTGGGCACAGATACGCAGTATTTT
TRBV27	TRBD2	.	TRBJ2-7	CASSTFPAGNYEQYF	TGTGCCAGCAGTACCTTCCCAGCGGGAAATTACGAGCAGTACTTC
TRBV7-2	.	few	TRBJ2-5	CASSPESGETQYF	TGTGCCAGCAGCCCGGAGTCCGGGGAGACCCAGTACTTC
TRBV20-1	.	few	TRBJ2-5	CSGPQETQYF	TGCAGTGGCCCTCAAGAGACCCAGTACTTC
TRBV7-9	.	few	TRBJ2-3	CASSAFTDTQYF	TGTGCCAGCAGCGCATTCACAGATACGCAGTATTTT
TRBV5-6	.	.	TRBJ1-1	CASSLRTGEAFF	TGTGCCAGCAGCCTACGGACGGGTGAAGCTTTCTTT
TRBV9	.	.	TRBJ2-1	CASSVGSSYNEQFF	TGTGCCAGCAGCGTCGGGAGCTCCTACAATGAGCAGTTCTTC
TRBV5-6	TRBD1	.	TRBJ2-4	CASSLWTGGQYF	TGTGCCAGCAGCTTGTGGACAGGCGGTCAGTACTTC
TRBV10-3	.	few	TRBJ2-2	CAISEFDSNTGELFF	TGTGCCATCAGTGAGTTTGACAGTAACACCGGGGAGCTGTTTTTT
TRBV4-2	TRBD1	few	TRBJ2-5	CASSQRDRAETQYF	TGTGCCAGCAGCCAACGAGACAGGGCTGAGACCCAGTACTTC
TRBV7-2	TRBD2	.	TRBJ2-5	CASSLAVVAGEETQYF	TGTGCCAGCAGCTTAGCGGTAGTAGCGGGAGAAGAGACCCAGTACTTC
TRBV7-9	.	.	TRBJ2-2	CASSRLAGNTGELFF	TGTGCCAGCAGCCGACTGGCGGGGAACACCGGGGAGCTGTTTTTT
TRBV18	TRBD2	.	TRBJ2-1	CASSPPGLAGAGEQFF	TGTGCCAGCTCACCACCGGGACTAGCGGGAGCCGGTGAGCAGTTCTTC
TRBV28	.	.	TRBJ2-7	CASTRSYEQYF	TGTGCCAGCACCCGCTCCTACGAGCAGTACTTC
TRBV30	.	.	TRBJ2-7	CAWSILSGRYEQYF	TGTGCCTGGAGTATCTTATCGGGGAGGTACGAGCAGTACTTC
TRBV5-6	.	few	TRBJ2-5	CASSPTDQETQYF	TGTGCCAGCAGCCCGACAGACCAAGAGACCCAGTACTTC
TRBV18	TRBD1	.	TRBJ2-5	CASSRGQPNQETQYF	TGTGCCAGCTCACGGGGACAGCCTAACCAAGAGACCCAGTACTTC
TRBV9	.	.	TRBJ1-3	CASSSRSVTGNTIYF	TGTGCCAGCAGCTCCCGCAGTGTAACTGGAAACACCATATATTTT
TRBV4-3	TRBD1	.	TRBJ1-1	CASSLRQGLRTEAFF	TGCGCCAGCAGCCTTCGACAGGGGTTGAGGACTGAAGCTTTCTTT
TRBV27	TRBD1	few	TRBJ2-7	CASSSPGTGQYEQYF	TGTGCCAGCAGTTCCCCCGGGACAGGGCAGTACGAGCAGTACTTC
TRBV18	.	few	TRBJ2-7	CASSYSNYEQYF	TGTGCCAGCTCATATAGTAACTACGAGCAGTACTTC